This T cell receptor (beta chain) originates from a study of shared clonotypes between healthy human individuals. Adults of Caucasian background living in Nashville, Tennessee made up all donors. The protocol was immunoSEQ multiplex PCR, while the TCRdb copy is restricted to in-frame clones and leaves out a portion. Here the sample spans a few hundred thousand clones, around 80% being singletons. The CDR3 is 18 amino acids. Trimming left V 8 bases short and J 5 bases short, with 29 bases between. Per germline, CDR1 SGHDT and CDR2 YYEEEE. The V gene is TRBV5-6, the J gene TRBJ1-5; D is ambiguous. The sequenced sample consisted of PBMCs. The receptor comes from a middle-aged woman in good health. Some clones in this sample may be carry-over from other donors' samples. The DNA for the CDR3 is TGTGCCAGAAACCCCAACTCTGCTCTAACCCGACATCATCAGCCCCAGCATTTT. Translated: CARNPNSALTRHHQPQHF.